The 16 T cell receptor beta chains below come from one sample, sequenced in a study of identical twins. Each CDR3 protein is one row after TCRdb ran MiXCR on the 5' RACE reads. This sample has under 300,000 distinct CDR3 sequences, with about 14% found just once. Sample: memory (CD45RO+) T cells sorted from blood. The receptors originated from a woman under 30 in good health.

This sequence joins TRBV12-3 or TRBV12-4 and TRBJ1-5; D not certain. Between the trimmed V and J ends, which lost 5 bases and 4 bases, there was a span of 18 bases. CDR3 size: 16 residues. CDR3 sequence (DNA): TGTGCCAGCAGTCCCAGCGCATCGGGCTGGAATCAGCCCCAGCATTTT. Its protein product is CASSPSASGWNQPQHF.

This clonotype was counted between two and nine times. The genes are TRBV30 and TRBJ1-5; D gene uncertain. There are 12 residues in the CDR3. The V end lost 2 bases, the J end lost 15 bases, and 17 bases lay between the germline ends. The germline CDR1 and CDR2 sequences are GTSNPN and SVGIG (reference sequence). The CDR3 sequence is CAWSNLHKVRHF. In nucleotides, the CDR3 is TGTGCCTGGAGTAACCTCCATAAGGTCCGGCATTTT.

The chain employs TRBV29-1 and TRBJ2-7; D possibly corresponds to TRBD2 (6 bases). Per germline, CDR1 SQVTM and CDR2 ANQGSEA. The CDR3 spans 14 residues. V lost 6 bases, J lost 2 bases, and 17 bases lay in between. CDR3: CSVTTGLNTYEQYF. In DNA form, the CDR3 reads TGCAGCGTAACTACGGGACTTAATACCTACGAGCAGTACTTC.

This clonotype was seen repeatedly, ten times or more. This chain connects TRBV20-1 to TRBJ2-1, with TRBD2 identical over 8 bases. In germline, CDR1 is DFQATT, CDR2 SNEGSKA (reference sequence). Germline trimming cut 5 bases from V and 8 bases from J; bases unmatched to any gene: 8. The CDR3 sequence is 13 residues long. CDR3 bases: TGCAGTGCTCGAGCTGGGCGGGGGGATGAGCAGTTCTTC. Amino acid sequence: CSARAGRGDEQFF.

The V call is TRBV14, the J call TRBJ2-3, with TRBD2 matching over 14 bases. Trimming removed 4 bases from V and 4 bases from J; junction bases left unmatched: 7. This CDR3 spans 17 amino acids. Looked up from germline, CDR1 is SGHDN and CDR2 is FVKESK. The CDR3 nucleotides read TGTGCCAGCAGCCCCTGGACTAGCGGGAGGAGCCCAGATACGCAGTATTTT. Amino acids: CASSPWTSGRSPDTQYF.

The chain combines TRBV20-1 with TRBJ2-1, with D perhaps TRBD2 (5 bases). The length of the CDR3 is 12 residues. In germline, CDR1 is DFQATT, CDR2 SNEGSKA (reference sequence). Deletions cut 5 bases from V and 8 bases from J, with 13 bases between. CDR3 DNA: TGCAGTGCTGGATCTAGCTTCCATGAGCAGTTCTTC. Its translation is CSAGSSFHEQFF.

This chain links TRBV6-5 with TRBJ1-6, with D tentatively TRBD1 (5 bases). CDR1 is MNHEY and CDR2 is SVGAGI in the germline V gene. CDR3 length: 14 residues. Deletions cut 2 bases from V and 7 bases from J, with 9 bases between. In DNA form, the CDR3 reads TGTGCCAGCAGTTACGGCGGGACCAATTCACCCCTCCACTTT. Translated: CASSYGGTNSPLHF.

This chain links TRBV18 with TRBJ1-6; TRBD1 matches at 9 bases. CDR1 and CDR2 from the germline V gene are KGHSH and LQKENI. Unmatched junction bases numbered 11, after V lost 4 bases and J lost 10 bases. The CDR3 covers 16 residues. The CDR3 loop reads CASSHEPGTGHSPLHF. CDR3 coding DNA: TGTGCCAGCTCACATGAACCCGGGACAGGGCACTCACCCCTCCACTTT.

Here the CDR3 reads CSVAGTGASYEQYF. The CDR3 nucleotides are TGCAGCGTCGCAGGGACAGGGGCCTCCTACGAGCAGTACTTC. V and J are TRBV29-1 and TRBJ2-7, with TRBD1 matching 10 bases. CDR3 length: 14 residues. V lost 6 bases to trimming and J lost 0 bases; unmatched junction nucleotides: 5. CDR1 and CDR2 (germline): SQVTM, ANQGSEA.

The J gene is TRBJ1-5, the V gene TRBV24-1; TRBD1 might be the D (5 bases). Trimming removed 1 base at V and 8 bases at J, with 8 bases between. CDR1 and CDR2 from the germline V gene are KGHDR and SFDVKD. CDR3 length: 13 amino acids. CDR3 amino acids: CATSDFTGEPQHF. The CDR3 DNA reads TGTGCCACCAGTGATTTTACGGGGGAGCCCCAGCATTTT.

V usage is TRBV6-5 and J usage is TRBJ2-5; no definite D call. Germline CDR1 is MNHEY and CDR2 is SVGAGI. The CDR3 has 14 amino acids. Trimming removed 0 bases at V and 5 bases at J, with 10 bases between. In DNA form, the CDR3 reads TGTGCCAGCAGTTACTCTACGGTTACGGAGACCCAGTACTTC. It yields the protein CASSYSTVTETQYF.

This clonotype has only a few counts. This chain connects TRBV20-1 to TRBJ1-1, with D perhaps matching TRBD1 (6 bases). CDR1 DFQATT and CDR2 SNEGSKA come from the germline V gene (reference sequence). The ends were cut back, 6 bases at V and 3 bases at J, with 14 bases in the middle. The CDR3 is 13 residues long. The CDR3 reads CSAVGGMYTEAFF. Written as DNA, the CDR3 is TGCAGTGCCGTAGGGGGGATGTACACTGAAGCTTTCTTT.

This clonotype was counted many times. The V call is TRBV12-3 or TRBV12-4, the J call TRBJ2-7; D remains ambiguous. V dropped 5 bases and J dropped 1 base, with 18 bases sitting between them. The CDR3 covers 16 residues. The CDR3 DNA reads TGTGCCAGCAGTAACTTTCGACCCTGGAGATCCTACGAGCAGTACTTC. As protein: CASSNFRPWRSYEQYF.

This clonotype turned up a few times. The chain recombines TRBV7-9 with TRBJ2-3, with TRBD2 matching over 13 bases. CDR3 length equals 17 residues. Germline V lookup: CDR1 SEHNR, CDR2 FQNEAQ (reference sequence). Unmatched junction bases numbered 11, after V lost 5 bases and J lost 6 bases. The CDR3 DNA reads as TGTGCCAGCAGCCGAGGGACTAGCGGGGTCCGTTCCGATACGCAGTATTTT. Translating it yields CASSRGTSGVRSDTQYF. The whole variable domain, remainder taken from reference TRBV7-9 and TRBJ2-3, is DTGVSQNPRHKITKRGQNVTFRCDPISEHNRLYWYRQTLGQGPEFLTYFQNEAQLEKSRLLSDRFSAERPKGSFSTLEIQRTEQGDSAMYLCASSRGTSGVRSDTQYFGPGTRLTVL.

V gene TRBV20-1 combines with J gene TRBJ2-7; D is undetermined. The germline gives CDR1 DFQATT, CDR2 SNEGSKA (reference sequence). V was shortened by 1 base and J by 5 bases, with 9 bases between the two germline ends. This CDR3 region has 12 residues. The CDR3 here is CSARGGPNEQYF. The CDR3 DNA follows: TGCAGTGCTAGAGGAGGTCCCAACGAGCAGTACTTC.

This clonotype has ten or more counts. The chain couples TRBV6-1 to TRBJ1-1, with 7 positions matching TRBD1. With V trimmed by 4 bases and J by 5 bases, 4 bases remained unmatched. This CDR3 has 13 residues. CDR1 is MNHNS, CDR2 SASEGT, per germline. The CDR3 DNA is TGTGCCAGCAGTGGACAGGGTTTAACTGAAGCTTTCTTT. It translates to CASSGQGLTEAFF.